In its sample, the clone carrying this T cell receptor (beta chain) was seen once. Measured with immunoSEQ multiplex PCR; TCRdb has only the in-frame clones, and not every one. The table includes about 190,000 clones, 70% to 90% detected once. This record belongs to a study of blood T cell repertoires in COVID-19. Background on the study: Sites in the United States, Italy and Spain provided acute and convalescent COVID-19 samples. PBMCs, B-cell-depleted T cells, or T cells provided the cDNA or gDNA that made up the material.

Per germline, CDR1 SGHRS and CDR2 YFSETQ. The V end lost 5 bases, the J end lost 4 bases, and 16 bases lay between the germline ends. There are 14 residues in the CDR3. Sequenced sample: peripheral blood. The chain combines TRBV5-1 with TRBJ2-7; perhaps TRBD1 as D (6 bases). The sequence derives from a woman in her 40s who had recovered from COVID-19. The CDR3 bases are TGCGCCAGCAGTGAAAACAGGGCTATTTACGAGCAGTACTTC. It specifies CASSENRAIYEQYF.